These T cell receptor beta chains were read from a single sample in a study of blood T cell repertoires in COVID-19. Data came from immunoSEQ multiplex PCR; TCRdb stores just in-frame clones and leaves some out. The repertoire holds 250,000 to 300,000 clones, with 70% to 90% as singletons. The sample was peripheral blood. The receptors come from a young man with active or convalescent COVID-19. The CDR3 runs from the conserved cysteine through the conserved F or W. The D gene is left open where the match is weak. Not all rows give a size; the values are once, few, many and, for expanded clones, a class.

cdr3_length,v_call,j_call,clone_size,d_call,cdr3_aa,cdr3_nt
13,TRBV5-6,TRBJ1-1,once,TRBD1,CASRRTGNTEAFF,TGTGCCAGCCGACGGACAGGGAACACTGAAGCTTTCTTT
16,TRBV7-9,TRBJ1-2,few,TRBD1,CASSLVVGQGDYGYTF,TGTGCCAGCAGCTTAGTCGTCGGACAGGGAGATTATGGCTACACCTTC
16,TRBV18,TRBJ2-3,-,-,CASSPRTGDLTDTQYF,TGTGCCAGCTCACCACGAACGGGGGATCTCACAGATACGCAGTATTTT
19,TRBV15,TRBJ2-1,once,TRBD2,CATYQVGTSVRDSYNEQFF,TGTGCCACCTATCAGGTTGGGACTAGCGTAAGGGACTCCTACAATGAGCAGTTCTTC
17,TRBV4-1,TRBJ1-1,-,-,CASSQDSPGYMNTEAFF,TGCGCCAGCAGCCAAGATAGTCCAGGTTACATGAACACTGAAGCTTTCTTT
17,TRBV4-2,TRBJ1-2,-,TRBD1,CASSPDRDSSPLYGYTF,TGTGCCAGCAGCCCAGACCGGGACAGTTCTCCCCTTTATGGCTACACCTTC
17,TRBV3-1/TRBV3-2,TRBJ2-1,-,-,CASSRELGGALYNEQFF,TGTGCCAGCAGCCGCGAGCTGGGGGGGGCCCTCTACAATGAGCAGTTCTTC
15,TRBV27,TRBJ2-2,once,TRBD2,CASRAGLAGTGELFF,TGTGCCAGCAGGGCCGGACTAGCGGGCACCGGGGAGCTGTTTTTT
12,TRBV5-6,TRBJ1-1,-,-,CASSLGFRGAFF,TGTGCCAGCAGCTTGGGTTTCAGGGGAGCTTTCTTT
15,TRBV11-2,TRBJ1-5,-,TRBD1,CASSSLQGSNQPQHF,TGTGCCAGCAGCTCCCTACAGGGGAGCAATCAGCCCCAGCATTTT
12,TRBV12-5,TRBJ2-7,-,-,CASGIGQYEQYF,TGTGCTAGTGGGATCGGACAGTACGAGCAGTACTTC
17,TRBV5-8,TRBJ1-2,-,-,CASSLNLEGRGNYGYTF,TGTGCCAGCAGCCTGAATCTCGAGGGGAGGGGGAACTATGGCTACACCTTC
15,TRBV27,TRBJ1-6,-,TRBD1,CASSLGTGGRSPLHF,TGTGCCAGCAGTTTAGGGACAGGGGGCAGATCACCCCTCCACTTT
15,TRBV7-2,TRBJ1-3,-,-,CASSLARDSGNTIYF,TGTGCCAGCAGCTTAGCGAGAGACTCTGGAAACACCATATATTTT
15,TRBV7-8,TRBJ2-5,-,-,CASNEQGRGQETQYF,TGTGCCAGCAACGAACAGGGAAGGGGCCAAGAGACCCAGTACTTC
13,TRBV5-1,TRBJ1-4,-,-,CASSWAGDEKLFF,TGCGCCAGCAGCTGGGCGGGGGATGAAAAACTGTTTTTT